This T cell receptor beta chain was obtained from a study of PD-1 blockade in classical Hodgkin lymphoma. Whole-study results and caveats: When set against healthy donors, newly diagnosed patients were reported to show lower baseline TCR diversity. With respect to the repertoire differences, their causes, possibly disease activity or prior therapy, remain undefined.

Germline V CDR1 and CDR2: MNHEY, SVGAGI. With 6 bases clipped from V and 5 bases from J, the junction kept 4 bases outside the gene matches. This CDR3 comprises 13 residues. The time point: newly diagnosed, previously untreated cHL patient sample. From thawed PBMCs, CD4+ T cells were purified using magnetic negative selection. Assay used: immunoSEQ multiplex PCR; TCRdb lists only in-frame clones, some missing. The sample consists of around 31,000 clones, more than 70% of them appearing once. Details on this clone: Its specificity is unknown.

The rearrangement links TRBV6-5 to TRBJ2-1; 7 bases map to TRBD2. The specimen was CD4+ T cells from blood. The source of this sequence is a human donor with classical Hodgkin lymphoma. The CDR3 coding sequence is TGTGCCAGCAGGGGGACTACCGACAATGAGCAGTTCTTC. As protein: CASRGTTDNEQFF.